The 9 T cell receptor beta chains in this list originate from one sample, sequenced in a study of tissue T cells after allogeneic stem cell transplantation. This research-autopsy study prospectively enrolled adult allogeneic hematopoietic cell transplant recipients with steroid-refractory graft-versus-host disease. Assay used: immunoSEQ multiplex PCR; TCRdb lists only in-frame clones, some missing. The data hold 2,800 or so clones, with 65% observed a single time. The sequences come from duodenal tissue, collected at autopsy. These receptors came from a male patient of 60 years or more with steroid-refractory graft-versus-host disease after an allogeneic stem cell transplant. Among the T cells, some may be from the graft donor.

V usage is TRBV19 and J usage is TRBJ2-5; 7 bases line up with TRBD1. V was clipped by 6 bases and J by 5 bases; unmatched bases: 9. The V gene's germline CDR1 is LNHDA and CDR2 SQIVND (reference sequence). This CDR3 is built from 14 residues. The CDR3 DNA follows: TGTGCCAGTAGCCTTCCTCGACAGGGCGAGACCCAGTACTTC. Its translation is CASSLPRQGETQYF.

The chain employs TRBV5-5 and TRBJ1-2, with TRBD1 identical over 10 bases. V was pared by 3 bases and J by 4 bases, with 6 bases of the junction left unmatched. The germline V gene has CDR1 SGHKS and CDR2 YYEKEE (reference sequence). The CDR3 consists of 15 residues. This CDR3 reads CASSSPGQGLYGYTF. The CDR3 DNA sequence: TGTGCCAGCAGCTCCCCGGGACAGGGGCTCTATGGCTACACCTTC.

The chain links TRBV5-1 to TRBJ2-3; 15 nucleotides line up with TRBD2. The J segment lost 5 bases and the V segment lost 4 bases, leaving 8 bases of the junction unmatched. The CDR3 has 17 amino acids. Germline CDR1 SGHRS, CDR2 YFSETQ. The CDR3 protein is CASSVGTSGGTRDTQYF. The CDR3 DNA reads as TGCGCCAGCAGCGTCGGGACTAGCGGGGGGACCAGAGATACGCAGTATTTT.

The chain carries TRBV4-3 and TRBJ2-5, with 10 bases identical to TRBD2. From germline, CDR1 is LGHNA and CDR2 YSLEER. The CDR3 sequence is 16 residues long. V shed 0 bases, J shed 5 bases, and the junction held 6 bases outside the gene matches. The CDR3 DNA reads as TGCGCCAGCAGCCAAGAGCTAGCGGGGGTATGGGAGACCCAGTACTTC. Translated, it gives CASSQELAGVWETQYF.

The chain is built from TRBV19 and TRBJ2-2; D gene unclear. The CDR3 extends over 13 amino acids. Trimming cost V 4 bases and J 9 bases, with 12 bases left between them. Germline V lookup: CDR1 LNHDA, CDR2 SQIVND (reference sequence). The CDR3 loop reads CASSTRRAWELFF. The CDR3 DNA sequence: TGTGCCAGTAGTACTCGACGGGCCTGGGAGCTGTTTTTT.

The chain is built from TRBV6-1 and TRBJ1-4, with D perhaps TRBD1 (6 bases). Trimming left V 8 bases short and J 3 bases short, with 13 bases between. The CDR3 covers 14 residues. CDR1 MNHNS and CDR2 SASEGT come from the germline V gene. CDR3 sequence (DNA): TGTGCCAGCCGACAGGACGGGGCTAATGAAAAACTGTTTTTT. This encodes CASRQDGANEKLFF.

This sequence joins TRBV19 and TRBJ2-2, with unresolved D. CDR1 is LNHDA, CDR2 SQIVND, per germline (reference sequence). The V end was cut by 2 bases, the J end by 4 bases, with 11 bases between. This CDR3 is built from 15 residues. The CDR3 sequence is CASSISGRGTGELFF. DNA of the CDR3: TGTGCCAGTAGTATATCTGGCCGTGGCACCGGGGAGCTGTTTTTT.

This clone has just a few counts. The CDR3: CASSSSGTTRDTQYF. The CDR3, as DNA: TGTGCCAGTAGTAGCTCCGGGACTACAAGAGATACCCAGTACTTC. The rearrangement uses TRBV19 and TRBJ2-5; TRBD2 agrees at 7 bases. The CDR3 has 15 amino acids. With 4 bases clipped from V and 8 bases from J, the junction kept 13 bases outside the gene matches. Germline V gene data show CDR1 as LNHDA and CDR2 as SQIVND (reference sequence).

Judged by abundance, this clone is large. The chain is built from TRBV11-1 and TRBJ2-6; D is ambiguous. Germline loops: CDR1 SGHAT, CDR2 FQDESV (reference sequence). CDR3 size: 15 residues. The V end lost 6 bases, the J end lost 0 bases, and 9 bases lay between the germline ends. CDR3 coding DNA: TGTGCCAGCAGAGGGATGGACTCTGGGGCCAACGTCCTGACTTTC. Translated, it gives CASRGMDSGANVLTF.